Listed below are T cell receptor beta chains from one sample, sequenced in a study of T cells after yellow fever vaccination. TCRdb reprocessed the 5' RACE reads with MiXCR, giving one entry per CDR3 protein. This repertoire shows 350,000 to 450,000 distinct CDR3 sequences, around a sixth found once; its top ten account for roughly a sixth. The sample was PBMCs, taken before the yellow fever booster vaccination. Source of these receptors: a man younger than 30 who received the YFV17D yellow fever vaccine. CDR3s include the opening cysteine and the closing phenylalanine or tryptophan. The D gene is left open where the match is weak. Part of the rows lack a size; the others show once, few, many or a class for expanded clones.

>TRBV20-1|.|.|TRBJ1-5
CSARGVGGWSNQPQHF
TGCAGTGCTAGAGGGGTGGGGGGCTGGAGCAATCAGCCCCAGCATTTT
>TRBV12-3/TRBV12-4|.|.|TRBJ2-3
CASSDPWGESTDTQYF
TGTGCCAGCAGCGATCCCTGGGGGGAATCCACAGATACGCAGTATTTT
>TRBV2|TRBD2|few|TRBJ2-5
CASSDTGLEKVETQYF
TGTGCCAGCAGTGACACGGGACTAGAGAAGGTAGAGACCCAGTACTTC
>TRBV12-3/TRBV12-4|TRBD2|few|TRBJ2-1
CASSFSGGGGEQFF
TGTGCCAGCAGTTTCAGCGGGGGGGGTGGTGAGCAGTTCTTC
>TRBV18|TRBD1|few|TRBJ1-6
CASSLSPRTGYTPLHF
TGTGCCAGCTCACTTTCTCCACGGACAGGGTACACACCCCTCCACTTT
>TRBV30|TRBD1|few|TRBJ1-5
CAWNRGPSQPQHF
TGTGCCTGGAACAGGGGGCCCAGTCAGCCCCAGCATTTT
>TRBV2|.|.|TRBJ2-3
CASSALGRGDTQYF
TGTGCCAGCAGTGCCCTGGGGCGGGGAGATACGCAGTATTTT
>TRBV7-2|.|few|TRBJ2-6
CASSFDASGANVLTF
TGTGCCAGCAGCTTCGACGCCTCTGGGGCCAACGTCCTGACTTTC
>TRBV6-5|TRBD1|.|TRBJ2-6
CASSSGTGESPGANVLTF
TGTGCCAGCAGTTCTGGGACAGGGGAGAGTCCGGGGGCCAACGTCCTGACTTTC
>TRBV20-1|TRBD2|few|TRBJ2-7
CSAGTSGTTYEQYF
TGCAGTGCTGGGACTAGCGGGACTACCTACGAGCAGTACTTC
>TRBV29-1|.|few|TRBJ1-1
CSVSYMNTEAFF
TGCAGCGTGTCATATATGAACACTGAAGCTTTCTTT
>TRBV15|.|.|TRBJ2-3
CATSRNNPGAEDTQYF
TGTGCCACCAGCAGAAATAACCCAGGGGCAGAAGATACGCAGTATTTT
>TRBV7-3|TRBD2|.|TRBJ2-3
CASSLPSGGVHRDTQYF
TGTGCCAGCAGCCTACCTAGCGGGGGGGTACACAGAGATACGCAGTATTTT
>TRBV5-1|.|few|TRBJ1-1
CASSLGWVSRLNTEAFF
TGCGCCAGCAGCTTGGGGTGGGTTTCCAGGCTGAACACTGAAGCTTTCTTT
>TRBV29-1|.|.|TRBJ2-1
CSAAVQGPRDEQFF
TGCAGCGCCGCGGTGCAGGGGCCCCGTGATGAGCAGTTCTTC
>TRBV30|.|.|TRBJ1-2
CAWSVRLNYGYTF
TGTGCCTGGAGTGTAAGGCTAAACTATGGCTACACCTTC
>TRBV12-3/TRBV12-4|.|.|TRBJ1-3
CASRLAGNSGNTIYF
TGTGCCAGCAGATTGGCCGGTAACTCTGGAAACACCATATATTTT
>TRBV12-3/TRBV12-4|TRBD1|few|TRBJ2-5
CASSLGTVETQYF
TGTGCCAGCAGTCTCGGGACAGTGGAGACCCAGTACTTC
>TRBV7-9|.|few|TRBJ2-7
CASRTFDSSLHEQYF
TGTGCCAGCCGGACATTTGACAGTAGCCTCCACGAGCAGTACTTC
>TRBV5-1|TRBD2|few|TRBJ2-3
CASRPPGGLALDTQYF
TGCGCCAGCAGACCCCCTGGGGGACTAGCGTTAGATACGCAGTATTTT
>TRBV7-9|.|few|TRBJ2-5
CASSLRLGTGGETQYF
TGTGCCAGCAGCTTAAGGCTCGGGACTGGCGGGGAGACCCAGTACTTC
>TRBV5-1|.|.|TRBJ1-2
CASSLAPVGGYTF
TGCGCCAGCAGCTTGGCCCCTGTTGGAGGCTACACCTTC
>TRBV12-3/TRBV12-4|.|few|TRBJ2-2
CASRSYVETGELFF
TGTGCCAGCCGTAGCTACGTGGAAACCGGGGAGCTGTTTTTT